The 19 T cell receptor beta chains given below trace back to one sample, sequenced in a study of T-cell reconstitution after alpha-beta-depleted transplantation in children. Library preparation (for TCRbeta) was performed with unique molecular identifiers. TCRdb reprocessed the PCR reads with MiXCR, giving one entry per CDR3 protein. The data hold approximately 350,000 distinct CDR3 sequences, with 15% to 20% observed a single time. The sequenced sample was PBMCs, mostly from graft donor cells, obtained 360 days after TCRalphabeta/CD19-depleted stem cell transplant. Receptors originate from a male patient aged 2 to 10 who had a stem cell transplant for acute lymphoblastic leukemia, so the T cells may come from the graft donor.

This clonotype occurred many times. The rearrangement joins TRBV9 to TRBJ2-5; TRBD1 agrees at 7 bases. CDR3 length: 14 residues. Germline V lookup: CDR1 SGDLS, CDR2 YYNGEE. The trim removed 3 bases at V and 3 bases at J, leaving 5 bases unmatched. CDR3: CASSGRDSEETQYF. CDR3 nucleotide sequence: TGTGCCAGCAGCGGTAGGGACAGCGAAGAGACCCAGTACTTC.

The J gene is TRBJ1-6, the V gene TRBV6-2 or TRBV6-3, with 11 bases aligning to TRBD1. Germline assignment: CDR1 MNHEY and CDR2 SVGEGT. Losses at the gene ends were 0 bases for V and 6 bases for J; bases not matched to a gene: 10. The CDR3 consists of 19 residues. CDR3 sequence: CASSYSVGQGARINSPLHF. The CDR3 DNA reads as TGTGCCAGCAGTTACTCTGTCGGACAGGGGGCGAGGATTAATTCACCCCTCCACTTT.

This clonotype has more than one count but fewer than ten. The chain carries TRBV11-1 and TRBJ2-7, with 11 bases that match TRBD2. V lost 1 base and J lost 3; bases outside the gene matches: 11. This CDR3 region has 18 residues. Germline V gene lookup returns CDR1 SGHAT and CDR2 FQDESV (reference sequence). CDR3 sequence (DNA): TGTGCCAGCAGCTTAGGACTAGCGGGATCACCTCTCCACTACGAGCAGTACTTC. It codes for CASSLGLAGSPLHYEQYF.

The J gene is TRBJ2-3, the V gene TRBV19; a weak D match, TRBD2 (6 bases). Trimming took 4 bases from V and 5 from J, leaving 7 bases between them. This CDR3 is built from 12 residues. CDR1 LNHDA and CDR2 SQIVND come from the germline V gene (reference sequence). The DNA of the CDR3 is TGTGCCAGTAGTACGGGGGTAGATACGCAGTATTTT. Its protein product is CASSTGVDTQYF.

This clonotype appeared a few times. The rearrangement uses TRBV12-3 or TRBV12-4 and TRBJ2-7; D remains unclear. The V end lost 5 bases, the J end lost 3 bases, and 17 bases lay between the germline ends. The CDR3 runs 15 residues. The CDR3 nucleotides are TGTGCCAGCAGTACCTTGTCCGGGCAAGGCTACGAGCAGTACTTC. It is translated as CASSTLSGQGYEQYF.

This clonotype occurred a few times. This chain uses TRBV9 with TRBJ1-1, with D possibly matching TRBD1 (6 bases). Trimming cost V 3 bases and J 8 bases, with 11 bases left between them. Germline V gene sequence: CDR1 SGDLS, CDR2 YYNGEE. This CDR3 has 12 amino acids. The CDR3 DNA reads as TGTGCCAGCAGCGGAGGAGGGACAGAAGCTTTCTTT. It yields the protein CASSGGGTEAFF.

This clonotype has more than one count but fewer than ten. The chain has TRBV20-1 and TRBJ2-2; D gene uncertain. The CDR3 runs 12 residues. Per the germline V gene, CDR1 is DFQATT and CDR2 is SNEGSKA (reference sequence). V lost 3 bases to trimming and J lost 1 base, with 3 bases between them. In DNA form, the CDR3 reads TGCAGTGCTAGGTGGAACACCGGGGAGCTGTTTTTT. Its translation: CSARWNTGELFF.

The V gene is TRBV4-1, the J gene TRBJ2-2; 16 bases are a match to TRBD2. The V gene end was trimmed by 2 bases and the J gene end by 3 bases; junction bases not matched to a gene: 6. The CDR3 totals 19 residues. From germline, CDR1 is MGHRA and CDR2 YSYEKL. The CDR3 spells CASSQPPGLAGGYTGELFF. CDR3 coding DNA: TGCGCCAGCAGCCAACCACCGGGACTAGCGGGAGGGTACACCGGGGAGCTGTTTTTT.

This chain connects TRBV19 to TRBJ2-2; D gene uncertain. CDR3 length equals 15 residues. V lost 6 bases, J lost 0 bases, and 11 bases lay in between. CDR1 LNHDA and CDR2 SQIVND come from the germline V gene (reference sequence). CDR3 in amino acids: CASRNGQANTGELFF. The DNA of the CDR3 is TGTGCCAGTAGAAACGGCCAGGCGAACACCGGGGAGCTGTTTTTT.

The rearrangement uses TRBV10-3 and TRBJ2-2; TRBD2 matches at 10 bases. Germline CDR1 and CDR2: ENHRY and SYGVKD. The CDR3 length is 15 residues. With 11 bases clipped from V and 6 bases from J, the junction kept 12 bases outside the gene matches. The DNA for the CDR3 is TGTGCCCCCCCGGTCTCTAGCGGGGGACCCGGGGAGCTGTTTTTT. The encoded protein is CAPPVSSGGPGELFF.

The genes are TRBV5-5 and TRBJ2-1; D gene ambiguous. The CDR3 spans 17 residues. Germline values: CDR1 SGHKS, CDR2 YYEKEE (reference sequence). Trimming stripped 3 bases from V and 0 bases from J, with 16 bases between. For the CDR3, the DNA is TGTGCCAGCAGCTCGGATGGCGGATATTTCTCCTACAATGAGCAGTTCTTC. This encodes CASSSDGGYFSYNEQFF.

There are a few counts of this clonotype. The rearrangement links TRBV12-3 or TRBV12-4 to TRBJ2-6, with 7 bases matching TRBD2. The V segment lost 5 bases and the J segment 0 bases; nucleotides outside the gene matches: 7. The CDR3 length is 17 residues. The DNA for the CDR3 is TGTGCCAGCAGTCGACGGGACTACGCCTCTGGGGCCAACGTCCTGACTTTC. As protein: CASSRRDYASGANVLTF.

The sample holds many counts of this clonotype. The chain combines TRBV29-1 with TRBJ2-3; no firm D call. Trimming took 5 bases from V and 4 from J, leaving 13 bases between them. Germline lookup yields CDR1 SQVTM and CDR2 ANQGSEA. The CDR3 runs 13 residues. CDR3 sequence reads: CSVWRVLPDTQYF. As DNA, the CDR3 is TGCAGCGTTTGGAGAGTACTTCCAGATACGCAGTATTTT.

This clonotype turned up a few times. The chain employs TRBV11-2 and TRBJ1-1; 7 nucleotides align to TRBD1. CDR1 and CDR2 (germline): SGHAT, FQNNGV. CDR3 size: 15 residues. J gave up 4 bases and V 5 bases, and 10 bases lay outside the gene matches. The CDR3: CASSNRWAGGTEAFF. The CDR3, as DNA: TGTGCCAGCAGCAACAGGTGGGCAGGGGGCACTGAAGCTTTCTTT.

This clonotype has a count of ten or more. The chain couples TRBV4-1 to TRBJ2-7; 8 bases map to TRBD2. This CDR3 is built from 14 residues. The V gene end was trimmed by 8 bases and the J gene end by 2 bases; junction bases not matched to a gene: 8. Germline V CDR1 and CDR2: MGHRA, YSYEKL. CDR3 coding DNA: TGCGCCAGCGCAACTAGCGGAGGGGCCTACGAGCAGTACTTC. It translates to CASATSGGAYEQYF.

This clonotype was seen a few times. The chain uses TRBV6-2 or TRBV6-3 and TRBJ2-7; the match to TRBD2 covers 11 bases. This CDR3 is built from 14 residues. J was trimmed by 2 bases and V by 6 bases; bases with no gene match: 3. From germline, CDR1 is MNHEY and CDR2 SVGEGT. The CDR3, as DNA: TGTGCCAGCAGACTAGCGGGAGCACCCTACGAGCAGTACTTC. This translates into CASRLAGAPYEQYF.

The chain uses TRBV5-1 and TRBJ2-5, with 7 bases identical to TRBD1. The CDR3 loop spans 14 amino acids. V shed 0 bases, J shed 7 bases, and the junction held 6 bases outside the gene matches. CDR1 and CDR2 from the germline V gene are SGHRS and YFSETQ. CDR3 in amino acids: CASSLETGVGTQYF. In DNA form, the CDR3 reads TGCGCCAGCAGCTTGGAAACAGGGGTCGGGACCCAGTACTTC. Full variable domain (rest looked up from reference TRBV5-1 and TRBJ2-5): KAGVTQTPRYLIKTRGQQVTLSCSPISGHRSVSWYQQTPGQGLQFLFEYFSETQRNKGNFPGRFSGRQFSNSRSEMNVSTLELGDSALYLCASSLETGVGTQYFGPGTRLLVL.

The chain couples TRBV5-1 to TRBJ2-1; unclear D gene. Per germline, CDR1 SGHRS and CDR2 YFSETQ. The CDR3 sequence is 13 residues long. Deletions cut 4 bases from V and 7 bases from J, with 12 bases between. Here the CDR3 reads CASSPGPGNEQFF. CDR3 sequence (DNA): TGCGCCAGCAGCCCCGGCCCTGGGAATGAGCAGTTCTTC.

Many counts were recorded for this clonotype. In nucleotides, the CDR3 is TGTGCCAGCAGCTTACAGAGAAACACTGAAGCTTTCTTT. Translation: CASSLQRNTEAFF. The chain couples TRBV11-2 to TRBJ1-1; D gene unclear. V gave up 2 bases and J gave up 2 bases, with 6 bases separating them. Looked up from germline, CDR1 is SGHAT and CDR2 is FQNNGV. The CDR3 length is 13 residues.